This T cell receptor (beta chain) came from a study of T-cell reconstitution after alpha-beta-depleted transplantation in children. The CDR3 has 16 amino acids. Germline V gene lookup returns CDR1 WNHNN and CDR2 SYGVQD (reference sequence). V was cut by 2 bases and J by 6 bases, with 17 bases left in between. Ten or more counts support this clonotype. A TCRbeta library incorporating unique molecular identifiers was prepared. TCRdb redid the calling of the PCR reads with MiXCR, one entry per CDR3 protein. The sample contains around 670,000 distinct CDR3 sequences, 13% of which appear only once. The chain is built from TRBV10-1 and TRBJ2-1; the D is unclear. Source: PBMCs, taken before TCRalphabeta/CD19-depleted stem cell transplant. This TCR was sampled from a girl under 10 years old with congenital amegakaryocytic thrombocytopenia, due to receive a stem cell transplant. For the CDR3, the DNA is TGCGCCAGCAGTGAGAGGGTGGGGTCGACCACCAATGAGCAGTTCTTC. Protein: CASSERVGSTTNEQFF.